The entry below describes one T cell receptor (beta chain). What it recognizes is unknown. The healthy adult donors were HIV-negative and reported no recent acute infections or vaccinations. This sample stems from a study of shared clonotypes between healthy human individuals. The authors ran the assay at deep level. Here immunoSEQ multiplex PCR was the method, and the copy in TCRdb shows in-frame clones only, minus some. The sample lists roughly 76,000 clones, roughly two thirds occurring once. General study findings and limits: The sole specimen, blood, was sampled, and tissue repertoires likely differ. All-four-donor shared clonotypes had higher generation probabilities than non-shared clonotypes did.

V shed 3 bases, J shed 4 bases, and the junction held 7 bases outside the gene matches. Germline lookup yields CDR1 SGHAT and CDR2 FQDESV (reference sequence). The CDR3 extends over 16 amino acids. Sequences were obtained from memory CD8+ T cells sorted from blood. Subset here: CD45RO+ cells pooled with CCR7-negative TemRA cells. The V and J genes are TRBV11-1 and TRBJ2-2, with 8 bases that match TRBD1. The receptor comes from a man in his thirties or forties in good health. CDR3 sequence reads: CASSFDRGPPTGELFF. The CDR3 coding sequence is TGTGCCAGCAGCTTTGACAGGGGTCCGCCCACCGGGGAGCTGTTTTTT.